These 31 T cell receptor beta chains were sequenced from one sample in a study of blood T cell repertoires in COVID-19. Sequencing was performed with immunoSEQ multiplex PCR; in TCRdb, only in-frame clones are kept and a portion is missing. The sample holds 77,000 or so clones, approximately 89% seen once. Sequencing was done on a sample of peripheral blood. All receptors derive from a man at least 80 years old with acute or convalescent COVID-19.

V gene TRBV7-8 combines with J gene TRBJ2-5; the D is unclear. V dropped 3 bases and J dropped 1 base, with 9 bases sitting between them. The CDR3 length is 14 residues. Per the germline V gene, CDR1 is SGHVS and CDR2 is FQNEAQ. The CDR3 coding sequence is TGTGCCAGCAGCTTGCACTCACTCCAAGAGACCCAGTACTTC. Its protein product is CASSLHSLQETQYF.

The chain couples TRBV7-9 to TRBJ1-1; possibly TRBD1 for D (5 bases). The germline V gene has CDR1 SEHNR and CDR2 FQNEAQ (reference sequence). The V and J ends lost 3 bases and 3 bases respectively, with 11 bases between them. This CDR3 contains 14 residues. The CDR3 nucleotides read TGTGCCAGCAGCTTCAGACAGATTCACACTGAAGCTTTCTTT. Amino acids: CASSFRQIHTEAFF.

The chain is built from TRBV5-1 and TRBJ2-5; 8 nucleotides line up with TRBD2. The length of the CDR3 is 15 residues. After removal of 4 bases from V and 2 bases from J, the junction contained 7 bases not matched to a gene. Germline CDR1 SGHRS, CDR2 YFSETQ. The CDR3 coding sequence is TGCGCCAGCAGCGTTAGCGGGATACCACAAGAGACCCAGTACTTC. Translation: CASSVSGIPQETQYF. Drawing the rest from reference TRBV5-1 and TRBJ2-5, the complete variable domain is KAGVTQTPRYLIKTRGQQVTLSCSPISGHRSVSWYQQTPGQGLQFLFEYFSETQRNKGNFPGRFSGRQFSNSRSEMNVSTLELGDSALYLCASSVSGIPQETQYFGPGTRLLVL.

This chain uses TRBV19 with TRBJ1-4; D unclear. Germline lookup yields CDR1 LNHDA and CDR2 SQIVND (reference sequence). The V end lost 9 bases, the J end lost 2 bases, and 13 bases lay between the germline ends. The CDR3 runs to 14 residues. The CDR3: CASHLGLTNEKLFF. The CDR3 nucleotides are TGTGCCAGCCACCTTGGGCTGACTAATGAAAAACTGTTTTTT. Full variable domain (outside the CDR3, taken from reference TRBV19 and TRBJ1-4): DGGITQSPKYLFRKEGQNVTLSCEQNLNHDAMYWYRQDPGQGLRLIYYSQIVNDFQKGDIAEGYSVSREKKESFPLTVTSAQKNPTAFYLCASHLGLTNEKLFFGSGTQLSVL.

This chain links TRBV19 with TRBJ2-7; tentatively, D is TRBD1 (6 bases). The V gene lost 5 bases and the J gene lost 3 bases, with 17 bases spanning the gap. Germline CDR1 LNHDA, CDR2 SQIVND (reference sequence). CDR3 size: 15 residues. The CDR3 sequence is CASSPTETGNYEQYF. Here the CDR3 DNA reads TGTGCCAGTAGTCCCACCGAAACAGGGAACTACGAGCAGTACTTC. The full variable domain, in which reference TRBV19 and TRBJ2-7 provide the parts outside the CDR3, is DGGITQSPKYLFRKEGQNVTLSCEQNLNHDAMYWYRQDPGQGLRLIYYSQIVNDFQKGDIAEGYSVSREKKESFPLTVTSAQKNPTAFYLCASSPTETGNYEQYFGPGTRLTVT.

The table lists this clone with a few counts. The chain is built from TRBV18 and TRBJ1-3; D unresolved. The CDR3 has 14 amino acids. Trimming cost V 8 bases and J 0 bases, with 11 bases left between them. Germline V gene sequence: CDR1 KGHSH, CDR2 LQKENI. The CDR3 region is CASEELTSGNTIYF. The CDR3 DNA reads as TGTGCCAGCGAAGAGCTTACCTCTGGAAACACCATATATTTT.

The chain recombines TRBV5-1 with TRBJ2-1; 13 bases agree with TRBD2. Trimming took 2 bases from V and 9 from J; bases not matched to a gene: 2. CDR1 and CDR2 from the germline V gene are SGHRS and YFSETQ. This CDR3 is 14 amino acids long. The DNA of the CDR3 is TGCGCCAGCAGCTTAGGACTAGCGGGAGTTGAGCAGTTCTTC. The encoded protein is CASSLGLAGVEQFF.

V gene TRBV28 combines with J gene TRBJ2-3, with 7 bases fitting TRBD1. From germline, CDR1 is MDHEN and CDR2 SYDVKM. V lost 8 bases and J lost 2; bases outside the gene matches: 7. The CDR3 is 14 amino acids. CDR3 coding DNA: TGTGCCAGCGGAGCTGACAGGGACACAGATACGCAGTATTTT. Protein sequence: CASGADRDTDTQYF.

This chain joins TRBV3-1 (or the pseudogene TRBV3-2) and TRBJ2-7; 9 bases are shared with TRBD2. The junction had 10 bases not matched to a gene; V was cut back by 3 bases and J by 7 bases. The germline gives CDR1 LGHDT, CDR2 YNNKEL (reference sequence). The CDR3 is 15 amino acids. The CDR3 here is CASSQFGGGAGEQYF. The CDR3 DNA reads TGTGCCAGCAGCCAGTTTGGCGGGGGGGCCGGGGAGCAGTACTTC.

The genes are TRBV5-6 and TRBJ1-5, with TRBD1 matching over 7 bases. V gave up 1 base and J gave up 1 base; unmatched junction bases: 2. CDR3 length equals 15 residues. CDR1 and CDR2 (germline): SGHDT, YYEEEE. The CDR3 spells CASSLQGVSNQPQHF. The CDR3 DNA reads as TGTGCCAGCAGCTTGCAGGGGGTAAGCAATCAGCCCCAGCATTTT.

This chain uses TRBV7-2 with TRBJ1-1; D is uncertain. The CDR3 extends over 14 amino acids. V was shortened by 4 bases and J by 2 bases, with 11 bases between the two germline ends. Germline CDR1 reads SGHTA; CDR2 reads FQGNSA. The CDR3 DNA sequence: TGTGCCAGCAGCTCTTTTCGGGGTAACACTGAAGCTTTCTTT. It yields the protein CASSSFRGNTEAFF.

This sequence joins TRBV4-3 and TRBJ2-7; TRBD2 aligns across 7 bases. V was pared by 0 bases and J by 2 bases, with 4 bases of the junction left unmatched. CDR1 LGHNA and CDR2 YSLEER come from the germline V gene. CDR3 size: 15 residues. In DNA form, the CDR3 reads TGCGCCAGCAGCCAAGACTTGGCGGGGGCCTACGAGCAGTACTTC. Translating gives CASSQDLAGAYEQYF.

The chain uses TRBV9 and TRBJ2-1; 16 positions match TRBD2. After removal of 2 bases from V and 9 bases from J, the junction contained 5 bases not matched to a gene. The CDR3 has 16 residues. CDR1 and CDR2 (germline): SGDLS, YYNGEE. The CDR3 region is CASSVGTSGGATEQFF. The CDR3 DNA is TGTGCCAGCAGCGTTGGGACTAGCGGGGGGGCCACTGAGCAGTTCTTC.

This chain uses TRBV10-3 with TRBJ2-3; 8 bases align to TRBD2. The length of the CDR3 is 16 residues. The V gene's germline CDR1 is ENHRY and CDR2 SYGVKD. J gave up 3 bases and V 10 bases, and 15 bases lay outside the gene matches. CDR3: CATRSGGAGVTDTQYF. DNA for the CDR3: TGTGCCACCCGCTCGGGAGGGGCGGGAGTGACAGATACGCAGTATTTT.

This chain links TRBV5-4 with TRBJ2-5; 14 bases are shared with TRBD2. The germline V gene encodes CDR1 SGHNT and CDR2 YYREEE (reference sequence). This CDR3 region has 17 residues. Germline trimming cut 3 bases from V and 1 base from J; bases unmatched to any gene: 5. The CDR3 loop is CASSSGLAGVSQETQYF. In DNA, the CDR3 is TGTGCCAGCAGCTCGGGACTAGCGGGAGTCAGCCAAGAGACCCAGTACTTC.

The rearrangement uses TRBV11-2 and TRBJ2-7, with 11 bases matching TRBD2. The CDR3 length is 13 residues. Losses at the gene ends were 5 bases for V and 4 bases for J; bases not matched to a gene: 1. Germline V gene lookup returns CDR1 SGHAT and CDR2 FQNNGV. CDR3 loop: CASSPSGRYEQYF. CDR3 DNA: TGTGCCAGCAGCCCTAGCGGGAGGTACGAGCAGTACTTC.

This chain links TRBV7-8 with TRBJ2-7; 7 nucleotides align to TRBD2. The CDR3 sequence is 16 residues long. Per the germline V gene, CDR1 is SGHVS and CDR2 is FQNEAQ. The J segment lost 4 bases and the V segment lost 5 bases, leaving 14 bases of the junction unmatched. The CDR3 coding sequence is TGTGCCAGCAGCCCCGAACTAGCGATACAAGGGTACGAGCAGTACTTC. It is translated as CASSPELAIQGYEQYF.

V and J are TRBV7-2 and TRBJ1-6; maybe TRBD1 (5 bases). CDR3 length: 18 residues. Germline V gene data show CDR1 as SGHTA and CDR2 as FQGNSA. The germline V and J ends were trimmed by 1 base and 8 bases, with 21 bases remaining between them. CDR3 protein: CASSLEGPTRGNYSPLHF. The DNA for the CDR3 is TGTGCCAGCAGCTTAGAGGGCCCGACAAGGGGAAACTATTCACCCCTCCACTTT.

The chain links TRBV4-1 to TRBJ1-3, with D tentatively TRBD1 (5 bases). This CDR3 spans 18 amino acids. The V and J ends lost 1 base and 0 bases respectively, with 16 bases between them. Germline V gene sequence: CDR1 MGHRA, CDR2 YSYEKL. The CDR3 DNA follows: TGCGCCAGCAGCCAAGCAGTAACAGGAACTTTCTCTGGAAACACCATATATTTT. Residues: CASSQAVTGTFSGNTIYF.

Notes on this clone: A read error may account for a junction end that differs from germline. The V gene is TRBV7-6, the J gene TRBJ1-1; 10 nucleotides agree with TRBD1. The CDR3 contains 19 residues. CDR1 and CDR2 (germline): SGHVS, FNYEAQ. CDR3 sequence: CASSLVPGTGVSSNAEAFF. DNA for the CDR3: TGTGCCAGCAGCTTAGTACCCGGGACAGGGGTGTCATCGAACGCTGAAGCTTTCTTT.

V is TRBV4-1 and J is TRBJ2-3; the match to TRBD2 covers 12 bases. CDR3 length equals 15 residues. Per germline, CDR1 MGHRA and CDR2 YSYEKL. V trimming: 1 base; J trimming: 5 bases; junction bases outside the gene matches: 1. The CDR3 sequence is CASSQGLAGVDTQYF. CDR3 nucleotides: TGCGCCAGCAGCCAAGGACTAGCGGGAGTAGATACGCAGTATTTT.

The chain carries TRBV3-1 (or the pseudogene TRBV3-2) and TRBJ1-1; a weak D match, TRBD1 (6 bases). Germline V CDR1 and CDR2: LGHDT, YNNKEL (reference sequence). Trimming cost V 1 base and J 0 bases, with 9 bases left between them. The CDR3 is 15 residues long. CDR3 in amino acids: CASSQGTAMNTEAFF. CDR3 bases: TGTGCCAGCAGCCAAGGGACAGCTATGAACACTGAAGCTTTCTTT.

In DNA form, the CDR3 reads TGTGCCAGCAGCCAGACGGGCCAGGGGGCGGCTGGCTACACCTTC. This gives the protein CASSQTGQGAAGYTF. The chain carries TRBV3-1 (or the pseudogene TRBV3-2) and TRBJ1-2, with 8 bases fitting TRBD1. Trimming removed 3 bases from V and 7 bases from J; junction bases left unmatched: 10. Germline V gene lookup returns CDR1 LGHDT and CDR2 YNNKEL (reference sequence). CDR3 length: 15 residues.

This chain joins TRBV4-3 and TRBJ1-2; D gene ambiguous. The CDR3 spans 16 residues. V was shortened by 0 bases and J by 4 bases, with 15 bases between the two germline ends. From germline, CDR1 is LGHNA and CDR2 YSLEER. CDR3 region: CASSQDDAAPGYGYTF. DNA for the CDR3: TGCGCCAGCAGCCAAGACGACGCGGCGCCGGGCTATGGCTACACCTTC.

The chain joins TRBV6-2 or TRBV6-3 to TRBJ2-7; 10 nucleotides match TRBD2. This CDR3 spans 17 amino acids. Germline CDR1 is MNHEY and CDR2 is SVGEGT. J gave up 6 bases and V 2 bases, and 13 bases lay outside the gene matches. CDR3 amino acids: CASSYSGGAQISIEQYF. CDR3 nucleotide sequence: TGTGCCAGCAGTTACAGCGGGGGGGCCCAGATTAGTATCGAGCAGTACTTC.

The CDR3 sequence is CASSRPPSGGTLNEQFF. CDR3 nucleotides: TGCGCCAGCAGCCGGCCCCCTAGCGGGGGGACCTTAAATGAGCAGTTCTTC. The V and J genes are TRBV5-1 and TRBJ2-1, with TRBD2 matching over 11 bases. Germline-derived CDR1 and CDR2 are SGHRS and YFSETQ. Losses at the gene ends were 4 bases for V and 7 bases for J; bases not matched to a gene: 13. The CDR3 length is 17 residues.

The chain links TRBV10-1 to TRBJ2-1; 10 nucleotides match TRBD2. Trimming at V came to 8 bases and at J to 10 bases, leaving 8 bases not matched to a gene. The CDR3 length is 13 residues. Germline CDR1 is WNHNN and CDR2 is SYGVQD (reference sequence). In DNA, the CDR3 is TGCGCCAGCCGAAGCGGGAGGGCCGGGGAGCAGTTCTTC. It yields the protein CASRSGRAGEQFF.

The gene calls are TRBV7-8 and TRBJ2-7, with 8 bases aligning to TRBD2. The CDR3 loop spans 14 amino acids. J gave up 5 bases and V 1 base, and 4 bases lay outside the gene matches. Germline V gene sequence: CDR1 SGHVS, CDR2 FQNEAQ. The CDR3 coding sequence is TGTGCCAGCAGCTTAGTAGCGGGGATCAACGAGCAGTACTTC. It encodes CASSLVAGINEQYF. The variable domain in full, completed from reference TRBV7-8 and TRBJ2-7, reads GAGVSQSPRYKVAKRGQDVALRCDPISGHVSLFWYQQALGQGPEFLTYFQNEAQLDKSGLPSDRFFAERPEGSVSTLKIQRTQQEDSAVYLCASSLVAGINEQYFGPGTRLTVT.

This clone was recorded only once. The chain recombines TRBV7-2 with TRBJ1-1; perhaps TRBD1 as D (6 bases). This CDR3 comprises 14 residues. Trimming removed 5 bases at V and 2 bases at J, with 12 bases between. Looked up from germline, CDR1 is SGHTA and CDR2 is FQGNSA. CDR3 coding DNA: TGTGCCAGCAGCCAACAGGGATCTAACACTGAAGCTTTCTTT. This codes for CASSQQGSNTEAFF.

J is TRBJ2-7 and V is TRBV5-1; possible D gene TRBD2, 6 bases. The CDR3 extends over 14 amino acids. The germline gives CDR1 SGHRS, CDR2 YFSETQ. V lost 7 bases and J 4 bases, leaving 18 bases between the germline ends. The CDR3 reads CASHPGGPTYEQYF. DNA of the CDR3: TGCGCCAGCCACCCCGGAGGGCCGACTTACGAGCAGTACTTC. Looking up the rest from reference TRBV5-1 and TRBJ2-7 gives the full variable domain: KAGVTQTPRYLIKTRGQQVTLSCSPISGHRSVSWYQQTPGQGLQFLFEYFSETQRNKGNFPGRFSGRQFSNSRSEMNVSTLELGDSALYLCASHPGGPTYEQYFGPGTRLTVT.

The chain has TRBV28 and TRBJ1-5, with D possibly being TRBD1 (6 bases). V lost 3 bases and J lost 8, with 20 bases in between. This CDR3 is built from 16 residues. Germline lookup yields CDR1 MDHEN and CDR2 SYDVKM. As DNA, the CDR3 is TGTGCCAGCAGTTTCGGGTCGGGGCGGGGGGCAGAGCCCCAGCATTTT. Translation: CASSFGSGRGAEPQHF. Looking up the rest from reference TRBV28 and TRBJ1-5 gives the full variable domain: DVKVTQSSRYLVKRTGEKVFLECVQDMDHENMFWYRQDPGLGLRLIYFSYDVKMKEKGDIPEGYSVSREKKERFSLILESASTNQTSMYLCASSFGSGRGAEPQHFGDGTRLSIL.